This T cell receptor beta chain came from a study of blood T cell repertoires in COVID-19. Study in general: Acute and convalescent COVID-19 samples came from the United States, Italy and Spain. PBMCs, B-cell-depleted T cells, or T cells were the source of the cDNA or gDNA that made up the material.

In the source study's methods: Researchers report that nucleated cell counts were estimated from reference gene primer amplification. Data came from immunoSEQ multiplex PCR; TCRdb stores just in-frame clones and leaves some out. V, J and clone size reflect that table, while D and trimming were determined from the DNA. This table has about 130,000 clones, around 86% appearing once. CDR1 and CDR2 (germline): SNHLY, FYNNEI. The CDR3 extends over 15 amino acids. V was cut by 6 bases and J by 0 bases, with 11 bases left in between. The V call is TRBV2, the J call TRBJ2-2, with D perhaps TRBD1 (5 bases). This sequence originates from a man aged 35-49 years with active or convalescent COVID-19. The specimen was peripheral blood. The CDR3 coding sequence is TGTGCCAGCAGCCGCGACAGATCGAACACCGGGGAGCTGTTTTTT. Its translation is CASSRDRSNTGELFF.